The T cell receptor (beta chain) described here comes from a study of spatial heterogeneity in lung cancer. Documented time point: sample taken at primary tumor resection. The study sequenced unsorted whole RNA from tumor, nontumor lung or frozen PBMC. The length of the CDR3 is 13 residues. Germline assignment: CDR1 MDHEN and CDR2 SYDVKM. Losses at the gene ends were 3 bases for V and 6 bases for J; bases not matched to a gene: 2. This clonotype was observed many times. Its antigen is unidentified. Study-wide findings and caveats: Expanded tumor TCRs that were ubiquitous appeared in blood more at resection than follow-up.

The study tagged each TCR cDNA molecule with a unique molecular identifier. Via MiXCR, TCRdb re-called the 5' RACE reads, giving one row per CDR3 protein. This table holds around 60,000 distinct CDR3 sequences, roughly 8% found once. This chain links TRBV28 with TRBJ1-5; TRBD1 agrees at 7 bases. The sequencing here drew on PBMCs, taken at surgery. This receptor was obtained from a female donor with early-stage non-small cell lung cancer. CDR3 region: CASSFGTAQPQHF. The CDR3 nucleotides are TGTGCCAGCAGTTTTGGGACAGCTCAGCCCCAGCATTTT.